The source of this T cell receptor (beta chain) is a study of blood T cells in healthy people across ages. Overall study context: Template switching retrieved approximately one barcoded beta molecule for each two T cells.

The germline V and J ends were trimmed by 8 bases and 4 bases, with 24 bases remaining between them. CDR1 MNHNS and CDR2 SASEGT come from the germline V gene. This CDR3 spans 17 amino acids. Remarks on this clonotype: Antigen specificity is unknown.

For the second PCR, which ran for 7 to 11 cycles, a sample-barcoded 5' primer and a J-beta primer mix were used. One entry per CDR3 protein, called by TCRdb with MiXCR from the 5' RACE reads. The data contain 2 million or so distinct CDR3 sequences, less than 50% of them singletons. Study observations and caveats: Older age went with lower TCR beta diversity per million T cells, in a roughly linear way.

The sequence derives from a woman aged 40-49 years in good health. Sequenced input: blood. The V and J genes are TRBV6-1 and TRBJ2-1; possibly TRBD1 for D (6 bases). The CDR3 spells CASCSGGLGTSYNEQFF. Here the CDR3 DNA reads TGTGCCAGCTGTAGTGGCGGGCTGGGGACATCGTACAATGAGCAGTTCTTC.